The 10 T cell receptor beta chains reported below all come from one sample, sequenced in a study of T cells after yellow fever vaccination. In TCRdb, the 5' RACE reads were re-called with MiXCR into one record per CDR3 protein. The sample consists of approximately 120,000 distinct CDR3 sequences, nearly 7.5% of them appearing once. Specimen: CD4+ T cells sorted from PBMCs, collected approximately 11 days after the first yellow fever vaccination. These receptors all stem from a man aged 18 to 30 who received the YFV17D yellow fever vaccine.

The CDR3 loop is CASSRAALPDTQYF. The CDR3 DNA reads TGTGCCAGCAGCCGGGCAGCACTCCCAGATACGCAGTATTTT. The chain links TRBV7-3 to TRBJ2-3, with D unresolved. This CDR3 is 14 amino acids long. CDR1 and CDR2 (germline): SGHTA, FQGTGA. Trimming cost V 5 bases and J 4 bases, with 13 bases left between them.

This clonotype was detected only a few times. This chain connects TRBV19 to TRBJ2-5; possibly TRBD2 for D (6 bases). Trimming took 7 bases from V and 9 from J, leaving 24 bases between them. Looked up from germline, CDR1 is LNHDA and CDR2 is SQIVND (reference sequence). This CDR3 contains 15 residues. CDR3 amino acids: CASTRSQGLPGPQYF. For the CDR3, the DNA is TGTGCCAGTACCAGATCTCAGGGACTTCCGGGACCCCAGTACTTC.

This clonotype was counted between two and nine times. This chain joins TRBV7-9 and TRBJ1-3, with D possibly being TRBD1 (6 bases). The V and J ends lost 5 bases and 2 bases respectively, with 10 bases between them. This CDR3 has 14 amino acids. Germline assignment: CDR1 SEHNR and CDR2 FQNEAQ (reference sequence). The CDR3 spells CASSQEGAGNTIYF. CDR3 nucleotide sequence: TGTGCCAGCAGCCAAGAGGGGGCTGGAAACACCATATATTTT. The entire variable domain, with the rest obtained from reference TRBV7-9 and TRBJ1-3, is as follows: DTGVSQNPRHKITKRGQNVTFRCDPISEHNRLYWYRQTLGQGPEFLTYFQNEAQLEKSRLLSDRFSAERPKGSFSTLEIQRTEQGDSAMYLCASSQEGAGNTIYFGEGSWLTVV.

This clonotype was counted at least ten times. This chain connects TRBV7-3 to TRBJ2-2, with D possibly TRBD2 on 5 matching bases. CDR1 is SGHTA and CDR2 is FQGTGA in the germline V gene. The CDR3 loop spans 13 amino acids. V was trimmed by 3 bases and J by 7 bases, leaving 9 bases between them. The CDR3, as DNA: TGTGCCAGCAGCTTCGGGGAGATCGGGGAGCTGTTTTTT. It encodes CASSFGEIGELFF.

This clonotype was recorded many times. The chain uses TRBV6-5 and TRBJ1-4, with 8 bases that match TRBD1. The CDR3 length is 15 residues. The ends lost 4 bases at V and 8 bases at J; junction bases unmatched: 9. CDR1 and CDR2 from the germline V gene are MNHEY and SVGAGI. CDR3 nucleotide sequence: TGTGCCAGCAGTTCCGGACAGGGCTTATCAGAAAAACTGTTTTTT. Residues: CASSSGQGLSEKLFF.

This sequence joins TRBV9 and TRBJ2-2, with D perhaps TRBD1 (7 bases). Germline V CDR1 and CDR2: SGDLS, YYNGEE. The CDR3 runs 14 residues. Trimming removed 4 bases from V and 6 bases from J, with 13 bases in between. The CDR3, as DNA: TGTGCCAGCAGCCCCAGGGGGGAGGCCGGGGAGCTGTTTTTT. Amino acid sequence: CASSPRGEAGELFF. Full variable domain (missing parts from reference TRBV9 and TRBJ2-2): DSGVTQTPKHLITATGQRVTLRCSPRSGDLSVYWYQQSLDQGLQFLIQYYNGEERAKGNILERFSAQQFPDLHSELNLSSLELGDSALYFCASSPRGEAGELFFGEGSRLTVL.

This clonotype was seen a handful of times. Written as DNA, the CDR3 is TGTGCCACCAGTGAGGGGAGCTCTGGGGCCAACGTCCTGACTTTC. It encodes CATSEGSSGANVLTF. The chain couples TRBV24-1 to TRBJ2-6; TRBD2 is a possible D gene (5 bases). V shed 4 bases and J shed 0 bases, with 6 bases lying between them. The germline V gene encodes CDR1 KGHDR and CDR2 SFDVKD. The CDR3 totals 15 residues.

This clonotype was detected ten times or more. The chain couples TRBV7-3 to TRBJ2-2; D not certain. The V and J ends lost 6 bases and 6 bases respectively, with 8 bases between them. Germline V gene data show CDR1 as SGHTA and CDR2 as FQGTGA. The CDR3 contains 12 residues. CDR3 DNA sequence: TGTGCCAGCAGGACGGGTCCCGGGGAGCTGTTTTTT. Translated, it gives CASRTGPGELFF. Complete variable domain (other parts from reference TRBV7-3 and TRBJ2-2): GAGVSQTPSNKVTEKGKYVELRCDPISGHTALYWYRQSLGQGPEFLIYFQGTGAADDSGLPNDRFFAVRPEGSVSTLKIQRTERGDSAVYLCASRTGPGELFFGEGSRLTVL.

This clonotype occurred many times. This chain joins TRBV20-1 and TRBJ1-5; D not certain. CDR3 length: 12 amino acids. V dropped 4 bases and J dropped 5 bases, with 9 bases sitting between them. From germline, CDR1 is DFQATT and CDR2 SNEGSKA (reference sequence). The CDR3 DNA is TGCAGTGCTACGGATTACGATCAGCCCCAGCATTTT. This translates into CSATDYDQPQHF.

This clonotype occurred many times. The chain recombines TRBV20-1 with TRBJ1-1; 9 bases match TRBD1. CDR1 DFQATT and CDR2 SNEGSKA come from the germline V gene (reference sequence). The V gene end was trimmed by 5 bases and the J gene end by 0 bases; junction bases not matched to a gene: 10. The CDR3 runs to 16 residues. CDR3 nucleotide sequence: TGCAGTGCTGCAACGACAGGGGGACCGTTGAACACTGAAGCTTTCTTT. Its translation: CSAATTGGPLNTEAFF.